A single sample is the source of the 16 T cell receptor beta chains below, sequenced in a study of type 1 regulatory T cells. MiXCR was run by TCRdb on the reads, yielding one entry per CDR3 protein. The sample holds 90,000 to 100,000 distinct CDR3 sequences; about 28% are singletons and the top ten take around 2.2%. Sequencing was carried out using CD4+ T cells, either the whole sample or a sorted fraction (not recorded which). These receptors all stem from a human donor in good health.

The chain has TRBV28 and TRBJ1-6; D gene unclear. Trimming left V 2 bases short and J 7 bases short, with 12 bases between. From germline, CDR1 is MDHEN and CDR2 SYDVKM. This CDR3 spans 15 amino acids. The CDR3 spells CASSLNAGSNSPLHF. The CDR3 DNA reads TGTGCCAGCAGTTTAAACGCTGGATCCAATTCACCCCTCCACTTT.

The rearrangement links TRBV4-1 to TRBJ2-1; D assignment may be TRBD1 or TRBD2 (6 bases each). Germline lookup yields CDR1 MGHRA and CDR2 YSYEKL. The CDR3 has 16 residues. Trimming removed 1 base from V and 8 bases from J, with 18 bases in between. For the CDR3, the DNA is TGCGCCAGCAGCCAAGCCGGACGGAGGGGGTGGTATGAGCAGTTCTTC. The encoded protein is CASSQAGRRGWYEQFF.

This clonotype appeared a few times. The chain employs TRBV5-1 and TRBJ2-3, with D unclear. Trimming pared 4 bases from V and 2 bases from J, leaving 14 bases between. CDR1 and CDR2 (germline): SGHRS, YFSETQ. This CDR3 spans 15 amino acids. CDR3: CASSPQLGFTDTQYF. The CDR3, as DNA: TGCGCCAGCAGCCCGCAACTGGGGTTCACAGATACGCAGTATTTT.

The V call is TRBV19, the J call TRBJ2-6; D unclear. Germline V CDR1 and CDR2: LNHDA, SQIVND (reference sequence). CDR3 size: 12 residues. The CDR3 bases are TGTGACGGACCGTCTGGGGCCAACGTCCTGACTTTC. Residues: CDGPSGANVLTF.

In DNA form, the CDR3 reads TGTGCCAGCAGTGAAGCGTTTGTGGGGTCCGGGGAGCTGTTTTTT. Its translation is CASSEAFVGSGELFF. V and J are TRBV2 and TRBJ2-2; D is undetermined. V lost 0 bases and J 6 bases, leaving 11 bases between the germline ends. CDR3 size: 15 residues. The germline gives CDR1 SNHLY, CDR2 FYNNEI.

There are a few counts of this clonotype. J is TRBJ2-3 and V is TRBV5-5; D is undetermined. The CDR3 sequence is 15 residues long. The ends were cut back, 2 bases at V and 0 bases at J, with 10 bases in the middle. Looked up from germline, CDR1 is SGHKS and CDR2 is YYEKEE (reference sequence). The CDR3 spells CASSFRLASTDTQYF. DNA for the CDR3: TGTGCCAGCAGCTTCCGTCTGGCGAGCACAGATACGCAGTATTTT.

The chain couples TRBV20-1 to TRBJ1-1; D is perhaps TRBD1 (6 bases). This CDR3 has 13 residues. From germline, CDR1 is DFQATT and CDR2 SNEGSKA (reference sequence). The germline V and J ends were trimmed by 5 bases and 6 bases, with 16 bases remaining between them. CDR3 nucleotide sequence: TGCAGTGCTCGGGAGGAGGGGGTCCCTGAAGCTTTCTTT. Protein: CSAREEGVPEAFF.

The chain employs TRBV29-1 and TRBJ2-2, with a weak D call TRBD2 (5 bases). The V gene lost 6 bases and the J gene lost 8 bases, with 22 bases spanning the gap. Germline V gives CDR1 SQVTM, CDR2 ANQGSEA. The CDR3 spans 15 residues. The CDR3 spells CSVPLVGDGRGELFF. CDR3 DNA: TGCAGCGTCCCTTTAGTGGGAGATGGTCGGGGGGAGCTGTTTTTT.

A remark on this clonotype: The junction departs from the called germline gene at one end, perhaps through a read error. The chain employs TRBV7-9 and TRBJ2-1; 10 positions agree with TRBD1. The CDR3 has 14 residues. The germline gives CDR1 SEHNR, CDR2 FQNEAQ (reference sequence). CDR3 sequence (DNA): TGTGCCGGCAGCTCCCGGACAGGGGGCAATGAGCAGTTCTTC. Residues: CAGSSRTGGNEQFF. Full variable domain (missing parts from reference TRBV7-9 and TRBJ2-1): DTGVSQNPRHKITKRGQNVTFRCDPISEHNRLYWYRQTLGQGPEFLTYFQNEAQLEKSRLLSDRFSAERPKGSFSTLEIQRTEQGDSAMYLCAGSSRTGGNEQFFGPGTRLTVL.

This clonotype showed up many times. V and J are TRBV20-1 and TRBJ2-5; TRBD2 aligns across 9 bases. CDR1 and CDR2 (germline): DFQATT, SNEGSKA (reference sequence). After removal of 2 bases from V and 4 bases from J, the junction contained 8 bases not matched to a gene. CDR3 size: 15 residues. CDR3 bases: TGCAGTGCTAGACCCTTAGCGGGAGAGGGAGAGACCCAGTACTTC. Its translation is CSARPLAGEGETQYF.

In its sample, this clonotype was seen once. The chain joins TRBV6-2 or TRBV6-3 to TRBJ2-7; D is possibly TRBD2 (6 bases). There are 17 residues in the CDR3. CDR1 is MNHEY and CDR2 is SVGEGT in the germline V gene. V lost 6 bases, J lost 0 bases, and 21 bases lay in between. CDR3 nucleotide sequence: TGTGCCAGCAGCCAACCGGGACTCACAACCCACTCCTACGAGCAGTACTTC. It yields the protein CASSQPGLTTHSYEQYF.

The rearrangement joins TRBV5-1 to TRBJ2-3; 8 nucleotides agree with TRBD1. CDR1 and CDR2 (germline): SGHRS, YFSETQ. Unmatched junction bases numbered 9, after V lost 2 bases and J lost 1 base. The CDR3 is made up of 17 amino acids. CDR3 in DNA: TGCGCCAGCAGCTTAGGACTCCAGGGGGCCCGCACAGATACGCAGTATTTT. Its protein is CASSLGLQGARTDTQYF.

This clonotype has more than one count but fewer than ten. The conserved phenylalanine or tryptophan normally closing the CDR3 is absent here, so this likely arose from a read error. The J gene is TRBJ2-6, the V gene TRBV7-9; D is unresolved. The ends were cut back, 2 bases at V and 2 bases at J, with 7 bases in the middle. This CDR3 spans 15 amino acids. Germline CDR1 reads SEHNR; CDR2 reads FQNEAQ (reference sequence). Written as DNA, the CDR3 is TGTGCCAGCAGCTTACAGACCCCTGGGGCCAACGTCCTGACTTCC. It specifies CASSLQTPGANVLTS.

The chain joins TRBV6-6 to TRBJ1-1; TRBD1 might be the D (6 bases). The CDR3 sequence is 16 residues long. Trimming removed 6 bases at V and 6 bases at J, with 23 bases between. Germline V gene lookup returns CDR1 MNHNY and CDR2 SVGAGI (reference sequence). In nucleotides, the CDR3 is TGTGCCAGCAGACTGCGGGGGCAGTCTAGTATCGCTGAAGCTTTCTTT. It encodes CASRLRGQSSIAEAFF.

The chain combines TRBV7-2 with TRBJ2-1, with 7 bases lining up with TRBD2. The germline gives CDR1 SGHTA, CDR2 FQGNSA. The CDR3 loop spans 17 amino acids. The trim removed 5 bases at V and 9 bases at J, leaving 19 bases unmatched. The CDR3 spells CASSLPGERGVDLEQFF. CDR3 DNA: TGTGCCAGCAGCCTCCCGGGGGAGCGGGGAGTCGACCTTGAGCAGTTCTTC.

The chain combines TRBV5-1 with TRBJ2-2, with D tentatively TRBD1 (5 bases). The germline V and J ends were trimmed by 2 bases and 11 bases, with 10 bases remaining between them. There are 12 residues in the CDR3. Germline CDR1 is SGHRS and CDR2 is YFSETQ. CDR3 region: CASSFTGFELFF. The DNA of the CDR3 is TGCGCCAGCAGCTTCACAGGATTTGAGCTGTTTTTT.